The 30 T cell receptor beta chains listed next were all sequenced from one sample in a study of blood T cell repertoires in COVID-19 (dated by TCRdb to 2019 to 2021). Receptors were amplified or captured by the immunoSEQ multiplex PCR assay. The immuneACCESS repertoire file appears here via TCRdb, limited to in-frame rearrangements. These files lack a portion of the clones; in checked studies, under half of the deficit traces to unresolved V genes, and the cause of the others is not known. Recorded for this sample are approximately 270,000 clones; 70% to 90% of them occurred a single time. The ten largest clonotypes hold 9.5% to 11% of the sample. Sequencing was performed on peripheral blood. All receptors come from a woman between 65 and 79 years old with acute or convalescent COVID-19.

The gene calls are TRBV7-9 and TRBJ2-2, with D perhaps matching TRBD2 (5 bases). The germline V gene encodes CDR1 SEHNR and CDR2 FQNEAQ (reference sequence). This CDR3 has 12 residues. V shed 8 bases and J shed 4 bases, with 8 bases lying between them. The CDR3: CASEGFTGELFF. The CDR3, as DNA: TGTGCCAGCGAGGGCTTCACCGGGGAGCTGTTTTTT.

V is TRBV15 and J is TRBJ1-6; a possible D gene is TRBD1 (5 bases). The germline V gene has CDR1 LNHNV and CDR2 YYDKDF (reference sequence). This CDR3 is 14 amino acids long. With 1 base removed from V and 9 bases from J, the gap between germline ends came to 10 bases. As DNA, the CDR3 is TGTGCCACCAGCAGAGGCCGGGACTCTTCACCCCTCCACTTT. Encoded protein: CATSRGRDSSPLHF.

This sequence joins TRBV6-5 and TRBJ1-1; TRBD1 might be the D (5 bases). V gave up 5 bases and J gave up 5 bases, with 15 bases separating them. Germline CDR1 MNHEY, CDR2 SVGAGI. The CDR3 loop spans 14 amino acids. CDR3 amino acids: CASSPQGRGTEAFF. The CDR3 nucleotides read TGTGCCAGCAGTCCTCAAGGAAGGGGTACTGAAGCTTTCTTT.

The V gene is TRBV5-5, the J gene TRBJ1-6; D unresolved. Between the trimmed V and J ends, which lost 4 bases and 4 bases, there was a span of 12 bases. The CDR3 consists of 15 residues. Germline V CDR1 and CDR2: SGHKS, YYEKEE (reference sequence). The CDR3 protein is CASSRLTAYNSPLHF. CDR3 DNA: TGTGCCAGCAGCAGACTGACGGCTTATAATTCACCCCTCCACTTT.

DNA of the CDR3: TGCGCCAGCAGCCAAGGTGCAGGGGGACCGTATGGCTACACCTTC. Residues: CASSQGAGGPYGYTF. This chain uses TRBV4-1 with TRBJ1-2; TRBD1 matches at 7 bases. This CDR3 has 15 residues. CDR1 and CDR2 from the germline V gene are MGHRA and YSYEKL. V dropped 1 base and J dropped 5; count of bases not matched to a gene: 7.

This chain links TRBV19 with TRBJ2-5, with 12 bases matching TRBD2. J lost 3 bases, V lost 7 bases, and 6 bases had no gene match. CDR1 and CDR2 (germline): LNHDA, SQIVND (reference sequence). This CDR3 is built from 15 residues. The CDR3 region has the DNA TGTGCCAGTATGGAGCTAGCGGGGGGGAAAGAGACCCAGTACTTC. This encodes CASMELAGGKETQYF.

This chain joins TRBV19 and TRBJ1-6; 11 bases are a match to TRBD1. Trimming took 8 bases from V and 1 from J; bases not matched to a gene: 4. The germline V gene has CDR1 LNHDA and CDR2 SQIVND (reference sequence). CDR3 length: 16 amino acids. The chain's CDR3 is CASGQGAGSYNSPLHF. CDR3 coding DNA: TGTGCCAGTGGACAGGGGGCAGGGTCCTATAATTCACCCCTCCACTTT.

CDR3 DNA sequence: TGTGCCAGCTCACCGTCTACGACAGCTGGAAACACCATATATTTT. Encoded protein: CASSPSTTAGNTIYF. V is TRBV18 and J is TRBJ1-3, with D perhaps matching TRBD1 (5 bases). Germline-derived CDR1 and CDR2 are KGHSH and LQKENI. The V end was cut by 3 bases, the J end by 2 bases, with 11 bases between. This CDR3 region has 15 residues.

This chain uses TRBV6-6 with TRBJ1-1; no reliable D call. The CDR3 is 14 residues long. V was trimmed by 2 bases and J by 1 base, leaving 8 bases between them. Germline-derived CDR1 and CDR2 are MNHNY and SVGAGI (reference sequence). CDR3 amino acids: CASSYGSWNTEAFF. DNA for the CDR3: TGTGCCAGCAGTTACGGGAGTTGGAACACTGAAGCTTTCTTT.

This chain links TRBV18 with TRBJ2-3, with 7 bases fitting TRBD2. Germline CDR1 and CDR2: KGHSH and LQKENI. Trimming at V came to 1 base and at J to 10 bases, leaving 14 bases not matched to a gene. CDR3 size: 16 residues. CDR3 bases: TGTGCCAGCTCACCACAAAGGGCGGGAGAAGGGGCCTCGCAGTATTTT. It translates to CASSPQRAGEGASQYF.

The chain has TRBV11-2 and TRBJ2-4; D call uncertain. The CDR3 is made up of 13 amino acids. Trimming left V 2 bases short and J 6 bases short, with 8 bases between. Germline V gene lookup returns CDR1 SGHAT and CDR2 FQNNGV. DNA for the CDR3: TGTGCCAGCAGCTTATTTCCGAGAAACATTCAGTACTTC. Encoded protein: CASSLFPRNIQYF.

The CDR3 DNA reads as TGTGCCAGCAGCTTAGAGGGGGCGTCTAATGAAAAACTGTTTTTT. This encodes CASSLEGASNEKLFF. The rearrangement joins TRBV7-9 to TRBJ1-4; the match to TRBD1 covers 7 bases. Germline V gene sequence: CDR1 SEHNR, CDR2 FQNEAQ (reference sequence). V shed 1 base, J shed 3 bases, and the junction held 2 bases outside the gene matches. The CDR3 runs 15 residues.

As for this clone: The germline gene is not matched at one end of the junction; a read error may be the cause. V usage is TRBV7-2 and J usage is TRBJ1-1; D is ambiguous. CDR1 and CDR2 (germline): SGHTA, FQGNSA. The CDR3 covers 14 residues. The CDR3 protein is CVSSFGGVNTEAFF. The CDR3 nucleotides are TGTGTCAGCAGCTTTGGCGGGGTGAACACTGAAGCTTTCTTT.

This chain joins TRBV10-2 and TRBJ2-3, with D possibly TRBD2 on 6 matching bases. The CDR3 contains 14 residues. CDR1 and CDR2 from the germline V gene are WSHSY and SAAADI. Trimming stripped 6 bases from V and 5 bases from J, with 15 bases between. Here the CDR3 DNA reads TGCGCCAGCAGGGGGGGAGCTGGGGAAGATACGCAGTATTTT. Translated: CASRGGAGEDTQYF.

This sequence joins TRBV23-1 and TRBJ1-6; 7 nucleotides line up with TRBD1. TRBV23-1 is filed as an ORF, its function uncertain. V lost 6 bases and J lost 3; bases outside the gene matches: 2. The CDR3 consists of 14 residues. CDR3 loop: CASRGQSYNSPLHF. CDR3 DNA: TGCGCCAGCAGGGGACAGAGCTATAATTCACCCCTCCACTTT.

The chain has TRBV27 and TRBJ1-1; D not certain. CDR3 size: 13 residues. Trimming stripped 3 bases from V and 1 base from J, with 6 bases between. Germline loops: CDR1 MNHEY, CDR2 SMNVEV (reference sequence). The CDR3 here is CASSFAGNTEAFF. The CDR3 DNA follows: TGTGCCAGCAGTTTTGCGGGGAACACTGAAGCTTTCTTT.

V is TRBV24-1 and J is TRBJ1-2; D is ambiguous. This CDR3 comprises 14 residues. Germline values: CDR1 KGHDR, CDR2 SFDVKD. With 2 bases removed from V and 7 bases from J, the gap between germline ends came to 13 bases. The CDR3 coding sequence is TGTGCCACCAGTGATTCCACCCAGGTATTTGGCTACACCTTC. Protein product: CATSDSTQVFGYTF.

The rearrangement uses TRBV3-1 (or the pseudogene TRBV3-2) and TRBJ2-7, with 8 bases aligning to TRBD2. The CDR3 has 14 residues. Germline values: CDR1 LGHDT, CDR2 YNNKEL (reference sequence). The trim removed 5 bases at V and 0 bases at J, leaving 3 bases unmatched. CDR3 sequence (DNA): TGTGCCAGCAGCGCGGGGGGCTACTCCTACGAGCAGTACTTC. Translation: CASSAGGYSYEQYF.

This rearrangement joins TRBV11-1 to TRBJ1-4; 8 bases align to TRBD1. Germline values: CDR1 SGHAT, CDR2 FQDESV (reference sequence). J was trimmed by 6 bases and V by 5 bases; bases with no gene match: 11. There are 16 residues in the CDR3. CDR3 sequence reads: CASSRGQGNLDEKLFF. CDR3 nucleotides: TGTGCCAGCAGCCGTGGACAGGGTAACCTAGATGAAAAACTGTTTTTT.

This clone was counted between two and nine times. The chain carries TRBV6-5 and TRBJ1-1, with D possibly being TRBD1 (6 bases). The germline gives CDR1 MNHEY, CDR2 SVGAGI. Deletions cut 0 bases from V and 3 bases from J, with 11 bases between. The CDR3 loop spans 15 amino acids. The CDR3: CASSYSRGGDTEAFF. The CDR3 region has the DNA TGTGCCAGCAGTTACTCCAGGGGTGGGGACACTGAAGCTTTCTTT.

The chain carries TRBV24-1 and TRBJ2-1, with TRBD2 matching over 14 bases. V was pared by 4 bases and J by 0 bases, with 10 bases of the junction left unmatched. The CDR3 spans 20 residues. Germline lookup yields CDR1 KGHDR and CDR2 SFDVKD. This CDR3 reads CATSDPPTSGGAGSYNEQFF. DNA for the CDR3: TGTGCCACCAGTGACCCACCGACTAGCGGGGGGGCGGGCTCCTACAATGAGCAGTTCTTC.

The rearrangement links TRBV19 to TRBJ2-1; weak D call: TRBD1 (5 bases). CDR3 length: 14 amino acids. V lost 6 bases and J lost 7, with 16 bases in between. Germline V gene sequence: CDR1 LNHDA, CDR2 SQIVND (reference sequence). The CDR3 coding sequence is TGTGCCAGTAGCAAGTTGACAGTACAGAATGAGCAGTTCTTC. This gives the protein CASSKLTVQNEQFF.

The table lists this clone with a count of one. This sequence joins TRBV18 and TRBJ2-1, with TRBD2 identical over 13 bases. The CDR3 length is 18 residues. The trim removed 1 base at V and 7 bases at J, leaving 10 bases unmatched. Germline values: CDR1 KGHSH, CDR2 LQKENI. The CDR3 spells CASSPRTSGGASRNEQFF. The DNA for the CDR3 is TGTGCCAGCTCACCACGGACTAGCGGGGGTGCTAGTAGGAATGAGCAGTTCTTC.

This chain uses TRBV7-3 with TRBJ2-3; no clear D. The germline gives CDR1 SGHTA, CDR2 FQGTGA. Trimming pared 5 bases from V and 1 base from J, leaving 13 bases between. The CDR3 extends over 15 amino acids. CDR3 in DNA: TGTGCCAGCAGCCCGACGGGTATCGGCACAGATACGCAGTATTTT. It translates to CASSPTGIGTDTQYF.

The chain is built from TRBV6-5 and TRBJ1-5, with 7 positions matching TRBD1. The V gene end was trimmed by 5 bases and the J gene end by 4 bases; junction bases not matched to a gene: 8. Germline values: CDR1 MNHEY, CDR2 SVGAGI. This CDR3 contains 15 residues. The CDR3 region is CASSRHRDSNQPQHF. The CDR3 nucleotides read TGTGCCAGCAGTCGTCACCGGGACAGTAATCAGCCCCAGCATTTT.

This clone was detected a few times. CDR3 DNA sequence: TGTGCCAGCAGTGAACGGGGGGGCTTTGGCAATCAGCCCCAGCATTTT. Residues: CASSERGGFGNQPQHF. The V and J genes are TRBV6-1 and TRBJ1-5, with TRBD1 as a possible D gene (6 bases). Germline lookup yields CDR1 MNHNS and CDR2 SASEGT. V was clipped by 2 bases and J by 2 bases, with 13 bases between them. The CDR3 contains 16 residues.

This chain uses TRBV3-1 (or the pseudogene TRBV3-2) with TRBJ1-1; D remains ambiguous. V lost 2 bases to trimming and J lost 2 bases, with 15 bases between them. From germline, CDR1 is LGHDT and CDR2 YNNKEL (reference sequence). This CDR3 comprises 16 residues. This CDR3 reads CASSQFLTRSNTEAFF. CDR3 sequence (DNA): TGTGCCAGCAGCCAATTCTTAACACGGAGTAACACTGAAGCTTTCTTT.

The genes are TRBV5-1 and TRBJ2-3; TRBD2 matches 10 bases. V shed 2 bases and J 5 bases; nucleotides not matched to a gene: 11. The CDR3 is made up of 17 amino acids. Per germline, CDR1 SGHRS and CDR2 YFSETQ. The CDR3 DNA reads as TGCGCCAGCAGCTTATCCAGCGGGGGGGCCGAGGGAGATACGCAGTATTTT. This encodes CASSLSSGGAEGDTQYF. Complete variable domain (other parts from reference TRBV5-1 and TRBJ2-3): KAGVTQTPRYLIKTRGQQVTLSCSPISGHRSVSWYQQTPGQGLQFLFEYFSETQRNKGNFPGRFSGRQFSNSRSEMNVSTLELGDSALYLCASSLSSGGAEGDTQYFGPGTRLTVL.

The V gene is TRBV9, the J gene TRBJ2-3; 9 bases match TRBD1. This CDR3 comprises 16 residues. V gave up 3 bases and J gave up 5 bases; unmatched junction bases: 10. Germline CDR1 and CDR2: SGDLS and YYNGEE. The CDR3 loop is CASSGSGTGSRDTQYF. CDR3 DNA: TGTGCCAGCAGCGGATCCGGGACAGGGAGCCGAGATACGCAGTATTTT.

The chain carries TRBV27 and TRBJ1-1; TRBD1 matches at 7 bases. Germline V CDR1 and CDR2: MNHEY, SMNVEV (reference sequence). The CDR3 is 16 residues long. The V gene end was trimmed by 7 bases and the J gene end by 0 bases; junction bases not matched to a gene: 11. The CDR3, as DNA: TGTGCCAGCAACCCCGGGACAGCGCTATTGAACACTGAAGCTTTCTTT. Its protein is CASNPGTALLNTEAFF.